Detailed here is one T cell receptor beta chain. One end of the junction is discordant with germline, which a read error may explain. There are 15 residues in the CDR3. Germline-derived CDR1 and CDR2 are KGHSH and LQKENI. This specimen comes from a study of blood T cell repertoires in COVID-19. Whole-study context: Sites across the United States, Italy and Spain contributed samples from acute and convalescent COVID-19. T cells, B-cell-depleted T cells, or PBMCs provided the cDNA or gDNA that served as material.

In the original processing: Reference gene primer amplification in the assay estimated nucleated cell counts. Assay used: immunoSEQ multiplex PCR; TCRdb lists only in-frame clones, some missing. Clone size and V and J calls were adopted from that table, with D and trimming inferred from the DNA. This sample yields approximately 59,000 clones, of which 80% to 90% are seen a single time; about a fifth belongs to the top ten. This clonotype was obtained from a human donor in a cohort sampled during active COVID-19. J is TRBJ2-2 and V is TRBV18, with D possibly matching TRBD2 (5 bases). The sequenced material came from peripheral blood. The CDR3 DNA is TGTGCCAGCTCTCCACGGACTTCGGAGACCGGGGAGCTGTTTTTT. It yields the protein CASSPRTSETGELFF.